This entry lists 17 T cell receptor beta chains sequenced from one sample in a study of blood T cell repertoires in COVID-19. Profiling relied on immunoSEQ multiplex PCR, and the TCRdb table lists in-frame clones only, not all of them. This table has 150,000 or so clones, around 80% appearing once. Specimen: PBMCs or T cells enriched from blood (not recorded which). These receptors all stem from a man aged 50-60 years who had recovered from COVID-19.

The rearrangement joins TRBV24-1 to TRBJ2-2; possible D gene TRBD2, 6 bases. Deletions cut 0 bases from V and 0 bases from J, with 7 bases between. The germline V gene encodes CDR1 KGHDR and CDR2 SFDVKD. The CDR3 runs 16 residues. The CDR3 spells CATSDLRGANTGELFF. CDR3 DNA sequence: TGTGCCACCAGTGATTTGCGCGGGGCGAACACCGGGGAGCTGTTTTTT.

The V gene is TRBV27, the J gene TRBJ1-2; perhaps TRBD1 as D (5 bases). This CDR3 region has 15 residues. V lost 6 bases and J lost 4, with 18 bases in between. CDR1 is MNHEY and CDR2 is SMNVEV in the germline V gene (reference sequence). The CDR3 region has the DNA TGTGCCAGCAGCCGTGATCGGGAGGGACTCTATGGCTACACCTTC. It specifies CASSRDREGLYGYTF.

The gene calls are TRBV11-3 and TRBJ2-1; weak D call: TRBD2 (7 bases). This CDR3 is 15 amino acids long. Germline V gives CDR1 SGHNT, CDR2 YENEEA. The ends were cut back, 1 base at V and 5 bases at J, with 12 bases in the middle. The CDR3 DNA follows: TGTGCCAGCAGCTTAGTGGGGGGGCGAGACAATGAGCAGTTCTTC. This codes for CASSLVGGRDNEQFF.

The chain joins TRBV7-2 to TRBJ2-7, with TRBD1 matching over 7 bases. This CDR3 has 14 amino acids. After removal of 1 base from V and 4 bases from J, the junction contained 4 bases not matched to a gene. CDR1 and CDR2 from the germline V gene are SGHTA and FQGNSA. The DNA for the CDR3 is TGTGCCAGCAGCTTAGGGGACAGACCTTACGAGCAGTACTTC. Protein product: CASSLGDRPYEQYF.

V and J are TRBV18 and TRBJ2-3, with D possibly TRBD1 on 6 matching bases. V was pared by 4 bases and J by 0 bases, with 23 bases between. CDR1 and CDR2 (germline): KGHSH, LQKENI. The length of the CDR3 is 19 residues. The CDR3 region is CASSLFVGTYRTSTDTQYF. In DNA form, the CDR3 reads TGTGCCAGCTCACTCTTCGTCGGGACATATCGCACTAGCACAGATACGCAGTATTTT.

This chain uses TRBV6-4 with TRBJ2-4; 11 bases agree with TRBD2. V shed 4 bases and J 4 bases; nucleotides not matched to a gene: 3. From germline, CDR1 is MRHNA and CDR2 SNTAGT. This CDR3 has 15 residues. This CDR3 is CASSALAGAKNIQYF. CDR3 in DNA: TGTGCCAGCAGTGCACTAGCGGGGGCGAAAAACATTCAGTACTTC.

The chain carries TRBV4-3 and TRBJ1-2; 10 bases map to TRBD1. CDR1 is LGHNA and CDR2 is YSLEER in the germline V gene. Unmatched junction bases numbered 10, after V lost 0 bases and J lost 6 bases. There are 17 residues in the CDR3. CDR3 sequence: CASSQEPVRQGADGYTF. For the CDR3, the DNA is TGCGCCAGCAGCCAAGAACCAGTCCGACAGGGGGCGGATGGCTACACCTTC.

The V call is TRBV7-6, the J call TRBJ2-1; 15 bases align to TRBD2. The CDR3 has 16 amino acids. CDR1 SGHVS and CDR2 FNYEAQ come from the germline V gene. Trimming took 5 bases from V and 7 from J; bases not matched to a gene: 6. The CDR3 DNA is TGTGCCAGCAGCGGAGGACTAGCGGGGGGGCAGAATGAGCAGTTCTTC. Its translation: CASSGGLAGGQNEQFF.

The V call is TRBV15, the J call TRBJ2-7, with 9 bases fitting TRBD1. This CDR3 spans 15 amino acids. Germline CDR1 reads LNHNV; CDR2 reads YYDKDF (reference sequence). J lost 2 bases, V lost 5 bases, and 7 bases had no gene match. CDR3 amino acids: CATSPQGAPTYEQYF. In DNA form, the CDR3 reads TGTGCCACCAGCCCACAGGGGGCTCCTACCTACGAGCAGTACTTC.

The gene calls are TRBV19 and TRBJ2-5; 8 bases line up with TRBD1. V lost 9 bases to trimming and J lost 4 bases; unmatched junction nucleotides: 10. Per germline, CDR1 LNHDA and CDR2 SQIVND (reference sequence). CDR3 length equals 14 residues. Written as DNA, the CDR3 is TGTGCCAGCCGCTCGGACAGGGACGTAGAGACCCAGTACTTC. Protein: CASRSDRDVETQYF.

This chain uses TRBV27 with TRBJ2-2; 8 bases map to TRBD2. The CDR3 length is 16 residues. Germline V gives CDR1 MNHEY, CDR2 SMNVEV (reference sequence). The junction had 14 bases not matched to a gene; V was cut back by 8 bases and J by 6 bases. The CDR3 loop is CASQESGGIPPGELFF. In DNA, the CDR3 is TGTGCCAGCCAGGAATCGGGGGGGATCCCACCCGGGGAGCTGTTTTTT.

This chain links TRBV3-1 (or the pseudogene TRBV3-2) with TRBJ1-3, with D maybe TRBD1 (6 bases). Trimming pared 3 bases from V and 6 bases from J, leaving 12 bases between. The germline CDR1 and CDR2 sequences are LGHDT and YNNKEL (reference sequence). The CDR3 has 14 amino acids. The CDR3 DNA sequence: TGTGCCAGCAGCCAGGCCAGGGGAGTAAACACCATATATTTT. Translated: CASSQARGVNTIYF.

The CDR3: CASRADRGIAYEQYF. CDR3 nucleotides: TGTGCCAGCAGGGCAGACAGGGGGATTGCCTACGAGCAGTACTTC. V and J are TRBV2 and TRBJ2-7; 9 bases are a match to TRBD1. There are 15 residues in the CDR3. Germline CDR1 reads SNHLY; CDR2 reads FYNNEI. V shed 6 bases and J 2 bases; nucleotides not matched to a gene: 8.

The CDR3 loop is CASSPADRVEKLFF. CDR3 nucleotide sequence: TGTGCCAGCAGTCCCGCGGACAGGGTCGAAAAACTGTTTTTT. The chain recombines TRBV28 with TRBJ1-4; 8 bases agree with TRBD1. This CDR3 contains 14 residues. Germline V lookup: CDR1 MDHEN, CDR2 SYDVKM. The V and J ends lost 5 bases and 8 bases, in that order; junction bases with no gene match: 7. The full variable domain, rest sourced from reference TRBV28 and TRBJ1-4, is DVKVTQSSRYLVKRTGEKVFLECVQDMDHENMFWYRQDPGLGLRLIYFSYDVKMKEKGDIPEGYSVSREKKERFSLILESASTNQTSMYLCASSPADRVEKLFFGSGTQLSVL.

The rearrangement joins TRBV12-3 or TRBV12-4 to TRBJ1-1, with TRBD1 matching over 8 bases. V lost 6 bases and J lost 5; bases outside the gene matches: 5. The CDR3 sequence is 13 residues long. This CDR3 is CASRYRGGTEAFF. CDR3 in DNA: TGTGCCAGCAGATACAGGGGGGGAACTGAAGCTTTCTTT.

This clone was observed a few times. The gene calls are TRBV7-6 and TRBJ2-2; TRBD2 agrees at 9 bases. Germline V gene data show CDR1 as SGHVS and CDR2 as FNYEAQ. J lost 2 bases, V lost 1 base, and 5 bases had no gene match. CDR3 length: 17 amino acids. CDR3 sequence: CASSLVSGGPNTGELFF. CDR3 bases: TGTGCCAGCAGCTTAGTTAGCGGGGGTCCTAACACCGGGGAGCTGTTTTTT.

This clone was found a few times. A read error may produce the germline difference seen at one junction end. V and J are TRBV19 and TRBJ1-4; 7 bases are shared with TRBD1. Germline CDR1 is LNHDA and CDR2 is SQIVND (reference sequence). The CDR3 sequence is 10 residues long. The CDR3 sequence: CGTANEKLFF. The CDR3 bases are TGCGGGACAGCTAATGAAAAACTGTTTTTT.